The following is a T cell receptor (beta chain) sequence with its context. Antigen specificity is unknown. Sampled while nominally healthy, donors likely had unrecorded immune exposures. The record originates from a study of cytomegalovirus exposure and HLA in healthy donors. PCR employed 60 Vbeta and 13 Jbeta primers. Assay: immunoSEQ multiplex PCR; the TCRdb copy retains only in-frame clones and omits some. The data contain over 55,000 clones, approximately 63% of them singletons. CDR1 is KGHSH and CDR2 is LQKENI in the germline V gene. There are 13 residues in the CDR3. Trimming removed 3 bases from V and 2 bases from J, with 6 bases in between. The study, taken as a whole, reports: Indistinguishability led to the exclusion of some V segments, TRBV6-2 and TRBV6-3 included.

Source material: PBMCs. The sequence derives from a woman aged 45 to 65 in good health and CMV-seropositive. The chain combines TRBV18 with TRBJ2-3; maybe TRBD2 (5 bases). The CDR3 here is CASSPLATDTQYF. CDR3 DNA: TGTGCCAGCTCACCGCTAGCCACAGATACGCAGTATTTT.